The clone carrying this T cell receptor beta chain was counted between two and nine times. Its antigen is currently unknown. The sample originates from a study of blood T cells in healthy people across ages. V lost 2 bases to trimming and J lost 7 bases, with 7 bases between them. Germline assignment: CDR1 SNHLY and CDR2 FYNNEI. The length of the CDR3 is 12 residues. The study, taken as a whole, reports: Using unsorted PBMCs precluded a conclusive naive versus antigen-experienced comparison.

Next came a second PCR, run for 7 to 11 cycles, which used a sample-barcoded 5' primer along with a J-beta primer mix. TCRdb reprocessed the 5' RACE reads via MiXCR and lists one record per CDR3 protein. The sample consists of 1.6 million or so distinct CDR3 sequences, 30% to 40% of them appearing once. The specimen sequenced was blood. The chain joins TRBV2 to TRBJ2-3; D gene uncertain. The clonotype originates from a woman in her twenties or thirties in good health. The CDR3 loop reads CASSEWGNTQYF. In nucleotides, the CDR3 is TGTGCCAGCAGTGAATGGGGTAATACGCAGTATTTT.